This is a list of T cell receptor beta chains from one sample in a study of human T cells and chemical hapten exposure. A single record per CDR3 protein comes from TCRdb applying MiXCR to the RACE reads. Of fewer than 100,000 distinct CDR3 sequences in the sample, roughly 12% were seen once. Sequencing used whole blood, obtained in connection with sensitization to the hapten diphenylcyclopropenone (DPC). These receptors were obtained from a woman aged 60-75 years with alopecia areata. Some clones in this sample may be carry-over from other donors' samples. Both conserved end residues are part of each CDR3. Each record gives: D gene, J gene, clone size, V gene, CDR3 DNA, CDR3 protein. D genes are given only for firm matches. Part of the rows lack a size; the others show once, few, many or a class for expanded clones.

>.|TRBJ1-5|few|TRBV7-9
TGTGCCAGCAGCGCCACTTTTCAGCCCCAGCATTTT
CASSATFQPQHF
>.|TRBJ2-3|few|TRBV21-1
TGTGCCAGCAGCAATCCGGGGCAAGATACGCAGTATTTT
CASSNPGQDTQYF
>.|TRBJ2-1|many|TRBV7-8
TGTGCCAGCAGCCCCGTGATGGGGGGTAAAAACAATGAGCAGTTCTTC
CASSPVMGGKNNEQFF
>.|TRBJ2-1|many|TRBV20-1
TGCAGTGCTAGAGGTCCCTTCAGGGCGGACCGAAACAATGAGCAGTTCTTC
CSARGPFRADRNNEQFF
>.|TRBJ1-1|.|TRBV7-2
TGTGCCAGCAGTTCCGAGGGCTTAGGAACTGAAGCTTTCTTT
CASSSEGLGTEAFF
>.|TRBJ1-5|.|TRBV29-1
TGCAGCGGTCCGGAAGGGGATCAGCCCCAGCATTTT
CSGPEGDQPQHF
>TRBD1|TRBJ2-5|few|TRBV6-6
TGTGCCAGCAGTTACTCGGGGACAGAGTACCAAGAGACCCAGTACTTC
CASSYSGTEYQETQYF
>TRBD2|TRBJ2-1|.|TRBV20-1
TGCAGTGCTAGAGATAGACTAGCGGACGAGCAGTTCTTC
CSARDRLADEQFF
>.|TRBJ1-5|many|TRBV18
TGTGCCAGCTCTATAGGGCCAAGGGAGGATCAGCCCCAGCATTTT
CASSIGPREDQPQHF
>TRBD1|TRBJ2-1|.|TRBV5-1
TGCGCCAGCAGGTGGGGGACAGGGTTAAATGAGCAGTTCTTC
CASRWGTGLNEQFF
>TRBD1|TRBJ2-3|few|TRBV10-3
TGTGCCATCTCCCGGGACAGGGTTTCCCCGCAGTATTTT
CAISRDRVSPQYF
>TRBD1|TRBJ1-6|many|TRBV6-6
TGTGCCAGCATCTTTTTCTCAGGGGGACCCTATAATTCACCCCTCCACTTT
CASIFFSGGPYNSPLHF
>.|TRBJ2-3|many|TRBV6-2/TRBV6-3
TGTGCCAGCAGTTACTCATGGGGATCCACAGATACGCAGTATTTT
CASSYSWGSTDTQYF
>.|TRBJ2-3|many|TRBV5-4
TGTGCCAGCAGCTTCCAAGATACGCAGTATTTT
CASSFQDTQYF
>.|TRBJ2-1|few|TRBV20-1
TGCAGTGCTAGAGTCCCACAGGGTTGGACCTACAATGAGCAGTTCTTC
CSARVPQGWTYNEQFF
>.|TRBJ1-4|few|TRBV12-3/TRBV12-4
TGTGCCAGTCAAAGGACGGATGAAAAACTGTTTTTT
CASQRTDEKLFF
>.|TRBJ1-3|.|TRBV12-3/TRBV12-4
TGTGCCAGCCCCAGGGATCCATCGGGGTTTGGAAACACCATATATTTT
CASPRDPSGFGNTIYF
>.|TRBJ2-3|.|TRBV11-2
TGTGCCAGCAGCTTAGTGCAGCCCACAGATACGCAGTATTTT
CASSLVQPTDTQYF
>.|TRBJ2-7|few|TRBV29-1
TGCAGCGTTGAGCAGGAGCGAGGGGGAGTAGAGCAGTACTTC
CSVEQERGGVEQYF
>TRBD1|TRBJ1-2|many|TRBV12-3/TRBV12-4
TGTGCCAGCAGTTTGTGGGACAGGGGTAACTATGGCTACACCTTC
CASSLWDRGNYGYTF
>TRBD1|TRBJ1-1|many|TRBV29-1
TGCAGCGTCGCCGACCAGGGACAGGGAGGCACTGAAGCTTTCTTT
CSVADQGQGGTEAFF
>TRBD1|TRBJ1-4|few|TRBV6-6
TGTGCCAGCAGTTCCGGGACAGGGGGTAGCGGTGAAAAACTGTTTTTT
CASSSGTGGSGEKLFF
>TRBD1|TRBJ1-2|many|TRBV20-1
TGCAGTGCTCTAACGACAGGGAGGACCTATGGCTACACCTTC
CSALTTGRTYGYTF
>TRBD1|TRBJ2-5|many|TRBV18
TGTGCCAGCTCACCGACAGGGGTCCCAGAGACCCAGTACTTC
CASSPTGVPETQYF
>TRBD1|TRBJ2-7|many|TRBV6-5
TGTGCCAGCAGTCCACCCACGGGACAGGCCTACGAGCAGTACTTC
CASSPPTGQAYEQYF
>.|TRBJ2-5|.|TRBV24-1
TGTGCCACCAGTGGACGACAGACCCAAGAGACCCAGTACTTC
CATSGRQTQETQYF
>.|TRBJ2-5|many|TRBV7-3
TGTGCCAGCAGCGACAGTCCGGGACCACAAGAGACCCAGTACTTC
CASSDSPGPQETQYF
>.|TRBJ1-1|.|TRBV7-9
TGTGCCAGCAGACCCCAGGACGGCCCCTTTGAAGCTTTCTTT
CASRPQDGPFEAFF
>TRBD2|TRBJ2-3|many|TRBV20-1
TGCAGTGCTAGAGATCACCAGAAAGAAAGCGGGGTTCGCACAGATACGCAGTATTTT
CSARDHQKESGVRTDTQYF
>.|TRBJ1-6|many|TRBV6-5
TGTGCCAGCAGCGACCGGTGGAGGGTTTCACCCCTCCACTTT
CASSDRWRVSPLHF
>TRBD1|TRBJ2-1|few|TRBV5-1
TGCGCCAGCAGCCCCGACAGGGCATCCTACAATGAGCAGTTCTTC
CASSPDRASYNEQFF
>TRBD1|TRBJ2-5|many|TRBV20-1
TGCAGTGCTGGGACAGGGGCAACGCGGGAGACCCAGTACTTC
CSAGTGATRETQYF